This TCR beta chain is from a study of cytomegalovirus exposure and HLA in healthy donors (dated by TCRdb to about 2017). Regarding the research as a whole: An earlier analysis of roughly 630 of the donors reported about 250 Gb of sequence data and 100 million to 130 million unique TCR beta sequences from about 200 million T cells. An early release covering 550 to 650 HLA-typed donors comprised about 300 gigabases of sequencing data and roughly 86 million unique TCR sequences. In a later genetic analysis, genome-wide SNP genotypes for about three fifths of the 666 donors were used, and that subset was treated as a discovery cohort. High-throughput TCR immunosequencing, statistical association of individual TCRs with disease status, and machine learning were combined to predict cytomegalovirus infection status. A later analysis re-analyzed previously published TCR beta repertoires from 660 or so donors and added high-resolution HLA genotyping to study TCR occurrence patterns. The study was designed to test whether signatures of past pathogen exposure could be identified by cataloging public T cell receptors. Rather than drawing on any new phenotypic data, the later analysis identified candidate immune exposures from TCR beta sequences and the way those sequences occurred across donors. Typing coverage differed by locus: A, B, C, DRB1 and DQB1 were typed in about 620-640 donors, DQA1 in 522, DPA1 in roughly 590, and DPB1 in 472. Roughly 5 DR-DQ haplotypes were handled as single units for association and clustering, since linkage in the cohort was strong. Donor age, sex, ethnicity and CMV serostatus were compiled alongside the repertoire data. The T cell repertoires of some 700 subjects were profiled by immunosequencing and related to cytomegalovirus serostatus. Along with the approximately 600-subject first cohort, a separate validation cohort of over a hundred different subjects was used. Both class I and class II loci were covered by HLA typing, at four-digit resolution. An earlier analysis of some 500 of the donors used high-throughput TCR beta sequencing to judge whether each TCR beta V gene segment behaved as functional or pseudogenic. Of the roughly 400 genotyped donors, 65% to 90% fell in the genetic ancestry cluster associated with self-reported Caucasian donors. On average, around 240,000 unique TCR beta nucleotide sequences were sequenced per donor among fewer than 500 genotyped donors of the cohort, with approximately 18% of those sequences being non-productive. All discovery cohort repertoires had been generated using a single sequencing platform. The full study reports these points: Linkage disequilibrium might explain the correlated functional status among segregating V segments, but an unknown experimental factor could not be ruled out. Because the 87-base-pair reads could not distinguish some IMGT-functional V segments, including TRBV6-2 and TRBV6-3, those segments were excluded. Roughly uniform sequencing depth across donors was assumed in presence/absence analyses, although this assumption may not hold. A further reported finding was that TCR beta sequences accurately predicted the HLA-A and HLA-B alleles for most subjects in the first cohort. A later genetic analysis reported fewer N-insertions in productive TCRs among donors in an Asian-associated ancestry cluster than the roughly 620-donor mean. Assigning TCR associations to individual alleles was difficult when HLA alleles, especially DR and DQ, strongly co-occurred. It was suggested by the authors that the approach could potentially be generalized to other disease states and immunological phenotypes. The study gave a list of about 150 TCR beta chains associated with cytomegalovirus. Across donors, most TCR sequences were observed very rarely, whereas some public TCRs were present in many individuals. About 17 rarely observed V segments, including chromosome 9 orphons, were excluded from the earlier analysis of just under 600 of the donors because counts were too low. Most CMV-associated TCR beta chains appeared to be HLA-restricted in a later analysis, and the HLA associations seemed to be driven largely by CMV exposure. Compared with equally common non-associated chains, HLA-associated TCR beta chains in a later analysis were more clonally expanded and had lower generation probabilities. A cluster of highly shared sequence variants was judged likely to represent a technical artifact of the sequencing pipeline. In an earlier analysis of about 600 of the donors, most TCR beta V segments appeared in productive rearrangements about 87% or about 30% of the time, broadly matching IMGT annotations. In both the original and validation cohorts, the classifier was reported to diagnose cytomegalovirus status with high specificity and sensitivity. In a later analysis, TCR association rates were found to vary across HLA loci, with the most associated TCRs seen for DRB1 alleles and the fewest for HLA-C alleles. In vitro tests confirmed that a few of the cytomegalovirus-associated TCR beta chains recognize cytomegalovirus antigens. At a false discovery rate of 0.05, a later analysis linked around 15,000 TCR beta sequences to specific HLA alleles. An association between a missense DCLRE1C variant and V-gene and J-gene trimming of TCR beta chains was found in a later genetic analysis and replicated in an independent cohort. The only immune exposure information available for the cohort was CMV serostatus. Several of the top co-occurrence clusters appeared to be linked to parvovirus B19, influenza, CMV and Epstein-Barr virus, according to a later analysis. Because HLA typing was missing for some donors at each locus, association tests included only the typed subset. The cohort was sequenced for TCR beta chains only, and without alpha or paired-chain data the features that could be detected were limited.

Concerning this clone itself: Its antigen has not been determined. Base qualities were left out, and no much larger clone turns up one base away.

The cohort comprised approximately 700 healthy bone marrow donors. All cohort members were sampled while nominally healthy, although unrecorded immune exposures were likely present. The donor was CMV seronegative and belonged to the group of 380 or so seronegative cohort members. Each donor provided a peripheral blood sample, and peripheral blood mononuclear cells were used for TCR beta sequencing. The Qiagen DNeasy Blood Extraction Kit was used to extract genomic DNA from the blood cell samples. The germline V end is reduced by 4 bases and the J end by 4 bases; junction bases left unmatched: 8. The CDR3 spans 17 residues, from the cysteine through the phenylalanine. Just the 51-base CDR3 DNA is kept, in frame starting at base 1. CDR1 and CDR2 are read off the germline V gene as SGDLS and YYNGEE. Libraries were built with the immunoSEQ multiplex PCR assay. For the multiplex PCR, a mixture combining 60 forward primers for TCR Vbeta segments and 13 reverse primers for TCR Jbeta segments was used. The CDR3 region of rearranged TCR beta genes was amplified from genomic DNA with a multiplex PCR assay. On the Illumina HiSeq System, the amplified TCR beta libraries were sequenced as 87-base-pair reads. Per the original workflow: A later analysis counted tens of millions of unique TCR beta chains across the 700 or so repertoires, and roughly 11 million of these chains were shared by at least two donors. Raw reads were error-corrected and collapsed into unique sequences with a nearest-neighbor algorithm that merged closely related sequences to remove PCR and sequencing errors. To assign V, D and J gene segments, CDR3 sequences were aligned to IMGT reference sequences. Each retained sequence needed at least a six-nucleotide match to both a V gene segment and a J gene segment. Rearrangements were called productive when the CDR3 lacked stop codons and stayed in frame with V and J; all others were non-productive. Following IMGT convention, CDR3 was defined as the stretch from the second conserved V-encoded cysteine up to the conserved J-encoded phenylalanine. Sequences without an unambiguous match to a single V gene segment were excluded from the earlier analysis of 450 to 750 of the donors. In an earlier analysis of approximately 500 of the donors, a V segment was called functional when productive rearrangements were above 56.7%, and segregating when the standard deviation between donors exceeded 5%. A statistical classification framework was built to diagnose cytomegalovirus status from the catalog of TCR beta chain sequences. A later analysis assigned V and J genes by comparing TCR nucleotide sequences with IMGT/GENE-DB human TR gene sequences. Using the TCRdist pipeline, a later analysis assigned CDR3 sequences along with most-parsimonious VDJ recombination scenarios. In a later analysis, each TCR beta chain was defined by its CDR3 amino acid sequence together with its V-gene family, and reads without a unique V-gene family were excluded. In a later analysis, fewer than 600 highly shared, low-generation-probability nucleotide sequences were removed to address suspected cross-contamination and a sequencing artifact. In a later analysis, a clonal expansion index for each public chain was calculated from normalized within-repertoire ranks of inferred template counts. Generation probabilities in a later analysis came from a VDJ recombination model fitted to out-of-frame rearrangements, and those results were checked against IGoR. In a later analysis, hypergeometric tests were used to score TCR-TCR, TCR-HLA and TCR-CMV co-occurrence, with a repertoire-size bias correction applied to TCR pairs. A later analysis estimated false discovery rates by permuting HLA or CMV assignments 20 times. A later analysis grouped co-occurring TCRs with DBSCAN, adding TCRdist sequence similarity when clustering within HLA-allele-positive subsets. Repertoires with fewer than 30,000 or more than 120,000 public chains were left out of co-occurrence clustering, as were five repertoires with anomalous nucleotide sharing. What TCRdb holds here is the immuneACCESS table cut down to in-frame rearrangements. Part of the clones is not present; checked against another copy, under half of the missing clones reflect an unresolved V gene, and the others are unexplained. The D gene and trimming were derived from the DNA, and the V and J assignments and clone size from that table. This sample has about 200,000 clones in its table, and around 81% of those were observed once. The ten largest clones add up to 1.5% to 2% of the sample.

The chain was built from TRBV9 and TRBJ2-3; 14 nucleotides in the junction match TRBD2. This clonotype was obtained from a man younger than 35 in good health and CMV-seronegative. The sequencing input was PBMCs. The DNA is TGTGCCAGCAGCCCACGGACTAGCGGGGGGTTTGCAGATACGCAGTATTTT. The encoded protein is CASSPRTSGGFADTQYF. When the CDR3 is completed using the reference TRBV9 and TRBJ2-3 genes on either side, the full variable domain is DSGVTQTPKHLITATGQRVTLRCSPRSGDLSVYWYQQSLDQGLQFLIQYYNGEERAKGNILERFSAQQFPDLHSELNLSSLELGDSALYFCASSPRTSGGFADTQYFGPGTRLTVL.